This TCR beta chain was recovered during a study of vaccination effects on CD4 cells after COVID-19. Study background: The participants, recipients of two vaccine doses, got either BNT162b2 or mRNA-1273.

General study findings and limits: Infection- and vaccine-induced clones contracted markedly late after vaccination. Healthy vaccine recipients' vaccine-induced clones were almost all SARS-CoV-2 mono-reactive.

The CDR3 extends over 15 amino acids. Germline-derived CDR1 and CDR2 are LGHDT and YNNKEL (reference sequence). Trimming took 4 bases from V and 5 from J, leaving 18 bases between them. Under the ViraFEST assay, PBMC were stimulated with viral peptide pools so that antigen-specific CD4+ T cells expanded. Sequencing was performed afterwards. CD4+ T cell isolation took place after approximately 11 days of culture. All vaccine recipients tested negative for nucleocapsid antibodies and had never contracted SARS-CoV-2 infection. For this clone: Its target is unknown.

Clones were sequenced by immunoSEQ multiplex PCR, and TCRdb holds only the in-frame ones, with some missing. The table includes roughly 41,000 clones, approximately 68% detected once. Specimen: CD4+ T cells from PBMCs cultured with HCoV-OC43 spike peptides, collected before COVID-19 vaccination. The subset is: HCoV-OC43 spike overlapping peptide pool stimulation. V gene TRBV3-1 (or the pseudogene TRBV3-2) combines with J gene TRBJ2-7; weak D call: TRBD1 (6 bases). This receptor was taken from a human donor who received a COVID-19 vaccine. The CDR3 sequence: CASSRTPGAGDEQYF. The CDR3 bases are TGTGCCAGCAGCCGGACTCCAGGGGCAGGAGACGAGCAGTACTTC.